The 2 T cell receptor beta chains below all came from one sample that was sequenced in a study of blood T cell repertoires in COVID-19. Sequencing used immunoSEQ multiplex PCR; TCRdb keeps in-frame clones, though not all of them. The profile shows under 200,000 clones, approximately 80% of them singletons. Specimen: peripheral blood. The receptors were gathered from a human donor in a cohort sampled during active COVID-19.

The chain has TRBV28 and TRBJ2-1; D is ambiguous. Germline values: CDR1 MDHEN, CDR2 SYDVKM. The CDR3 consists of 15 residues. V dropped 4 bases and J dropped 8 bases, with 18 bases sitting between them. CDR3 residues: CASSSQVVSRYEQFF. The CDR3, as DNA: TGTGCCAGCAGTTCGCAGGTGGTGAGTAGGTATGAGCAGTTCTTC. Drawing the rest from reference TRBV28 and TRBJ2-1, the complete variable domain is DVKVTQSSRYLVKRTGEKVFLECVQDMDHENMFWYRQDPGLGLRLIYFSYDVKMKEKGDIPEGYSVSREKKERFSLILESASTNQTSMYLCASSSQVVSRYEQFFGPGTRLTVL.

The genes are TRBV10-2 and TRBJ1-1; TRBD1 agrees at 12 bases. Germline-derived CDR1 and CDR2 are WSHSY and SAAADI. The ends lost 6 bases at V and 7 bases at J; junction bases unmatched: 6. The CDR3 consists of 14 residues. The CDR3 coding sequence is TGCGCCAGCAGGGTGGGACAGGGGGCGTTTGAAGCTTTCTTT. Translating it yields CASRVGQGAFEAFF.